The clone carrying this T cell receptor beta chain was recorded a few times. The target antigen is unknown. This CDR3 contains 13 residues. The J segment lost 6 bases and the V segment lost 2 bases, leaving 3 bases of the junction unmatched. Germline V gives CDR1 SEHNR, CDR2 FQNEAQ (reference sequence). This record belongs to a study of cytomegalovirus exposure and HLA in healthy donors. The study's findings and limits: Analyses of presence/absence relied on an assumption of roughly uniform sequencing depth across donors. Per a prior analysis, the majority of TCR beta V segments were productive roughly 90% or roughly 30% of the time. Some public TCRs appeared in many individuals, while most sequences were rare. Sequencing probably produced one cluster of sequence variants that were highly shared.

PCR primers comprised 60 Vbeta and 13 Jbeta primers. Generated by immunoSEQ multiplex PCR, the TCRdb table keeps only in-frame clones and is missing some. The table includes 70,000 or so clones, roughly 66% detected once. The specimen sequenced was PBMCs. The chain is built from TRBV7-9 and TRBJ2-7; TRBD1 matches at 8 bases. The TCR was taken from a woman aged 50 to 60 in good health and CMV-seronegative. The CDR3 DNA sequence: TGTGCCAGCAGCTTACAGGGGGCTGGCGAGCAGTACTTC. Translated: CASSLQGAGEQYF. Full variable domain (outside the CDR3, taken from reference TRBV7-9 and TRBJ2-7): DTGVSQNPRHKITKRGQNVTFRCDPISEHNRLYWYRQTLGQGPEFLTYFQNEAQLEKSRLLSDRFSAERPKGSFSTLEIQRTEQGDSAMYLCASSLQGAGEQYFGPGTRLTVT.